This passage covers 32 T cell receptor beta chains from one sample sequenced in a study of early T cells in non-severe SARS-CoV-2 infection. TCRdb used MiXCR to reprocess the 5' RACE reads, holding one entry per CDR3 protein. The sample holds 55,000 to 80,000 distinct CDR3 sequences, approximately 12% seen once. The sequenced material came from whole blood. These receptors all come from an adult who was a healthcare worker with PCR-confirmed SARS-CoV-2 infection or an uninfected control (not recorded which).

This clonotype showed up many times. The chain joins TRBV12-3 or TRBV12-4 to TRBJ2-3, with D perhaps matching TRBD2 (5 bases). There are 14 residues in the CDR3. V lost 0 bases and J 12 bases, leaving 16 bases between the germline ends. The CDR3 sequence: CASSLAQTRPRQYF. CDR3 nucleotide sequence: TGTGCCAGCAGTTTAGCCCAAACTAGACCCCGCCAGTATTTT.

Many counts were recorded for this clonotype. The V call is TRBV6-5, the J call TRBJ1-1; tentative D call: TRBD1 (5 bases). This CDR3 has 15 amino acids. Deletions cut 8 bases from V and 7 bases from J, with 23 bases between. From germline, CDR1 is MNHEY and CDR2 SVGAGI. The CDR3 sequence is CASRRDGGFLVEAFF. The CDR3 DNA sequence: TGTGCCAGCCGACGGGACGGGGGATTTCTGGTTGAAGCTTTCTTT.

This clonotype came up a few times. The V and J genes are TRBV9 and TRBJ2-7, with D hard to call. Looked up from germline, CDR1 is SGDLS and CDR2 is YYNGEE. CDR3 length: 14 amino acids. Trimming left V 0 bases short and J 4 bases short, with 11 bases between. CDR3 in amino acids: CASSVGLQLYEQYF. Written as DNA, the CDR3 is TGTGCCAGCAGCGTAGGCCTCCAGCTATACGAGCAGTACTTC.

This clonotype was observed many times. This chain links TRBV7-9 with TRBJ2-2; 10 bases align to TRBD1. Germline values: CDR1 SEHNR, CDR2 FQNEAQ (reference sequence). CDR3 length: 17 amino acids. Trimming cost V 5 bases and J 5 bases; bases outside gene matches: 11. CDR3 sequence (DNA): TGTGCCAGCAGCCCCACGGGACAGGGGCATCGGACCGGGGAGCTGTTTTTT. Protein: CASSPTGQGHRTGELFF.

The chain links TRBV25-1 to TRBJ2-7; 9 nucleotides match TRBD1. The V gene end was trimmed by 7 bases and the J gene end by 9 bases; junction bases not matched to a gene: 10. CDR1 is MGHDK, CDR2 SYGVNS, per germline. The CDR3 loop spans 13 amino acids. CDR3 sequence: CASTGSSGQGQYF. The CDR3 bases are TGTGCCAGCACTGGATCCTCGGGACAGGGGCAGTACTTC.

The rearrangement links TRBV6-2 or TRBV6-3 to TRBJ2-1; 7 bases align to TRBD2. V shed 0 bases and J 2 bases; nucleotides not matched to a gene: 1. Per the germline V gene, CDR1 is MNHEY and CDR2 is SVGEGT. The CDR3 has 15 residues. The CDR3 nucleotides read TGTGCCAGCAGTTACTCGGCGGGGGCCTACAATGAGCAGTTCTTC. This translates into CASSYSAGAYNEQFF.

This clonotype was counted between two and nine times. The rearrangement uses TRBV29-1 and TRBJ1-1; D not resolved. Germline values: CDR1 SQVTM, CDR2 ANQGSEA. This CDR3 comprises 10 residues. V was shortened by 6 bases and J by 0 bases, with 2 bases between the two germline ends. Here the CDR3 DNA reads TGCAGCGTAATGAACACTGAAGCTTTCTTT. This translates into CSVMNTEAFF.

This clonotype showed up just a few times. V gene TRBV20-1 combines with J gene TRBJ2-1, with 12 bases identical to TRBD2. Germline V gene data show CDR1 as DFQATT and CDR2 as SNEGSKA (reference sequence). The trim removed 7 bases at V and 15 bases at J, leaving 10 bases unmatched. This CDR3 contains 12 residues. CDR3 bases: TGCAGTGTGTCGACTAGCGGGGGACATTTGTTCTTC. Its translation: CSVSTSGGHLFF.

This clonotype was seen a few times. The CDR3 region is CASRGANEKLFF. CDR3 sequence (DNA): TGTGCCAGCAGAGGAGCTAATGAAAAACTGTTTTTT. This chain connects TRBV6-6 to TRBJ1-4; D gene uncertain. The germline V gene has CDR1 MNHNY and CDR2 SVGAGI (reference sequence). The CDR3 consists of 12 residues. The V gene lost 6 bases and the J gene lost 3 bases, with 5 bases spanning the gap.

This clonotype was counted ten times or more. DNA of the CDR3: TGCGCCAGCAGCCAAGGAGGGGGGGTTTTTGACATTCAGTACTTC. Translation: CASSQGGGVFDIQYF. The rearrangement links TRBV4-1 to TRBJ2-4; perhaps TRBD2 as D (7 bases). This CDR3 comprises 15 residues. V was clipped by 1 base and J by 8 bases, with 15 bases between them. The germline gives CDR1 MGHRA, CDR2 YSYEKL.

In DNA, the CDR3 is TGTGCCATCAGTGATAGCGGGGGGGCTGATGAGCAGTTCTTC. Translation gives CAISDSGGADEQFF. This rearrangement joins TRBV10-3 to TRBJ2-1; 11 nucleotides align to TRBD2. Germline assignment: CDR1 ENHRY and CDR2 SYGVKD. CDR3 length equals 14 residues. V dropped 3 bases and J dropped 8; count of bases not matched to a gene: 3.

The table lists this clonotype with many counts. The chain is built from TRBV27 and TRBJ2-7; D is possibly TRBD2 (6 bases). CDR1 and CDR2 from the germline V gene are MNHEY and SMNVEV (reference sequence). The ends were cut back, 2 bases at V and 2 bases at J, with 13 bases in the middle. This CDR3 comprises 15 residues. CDR3 in amino acids: CASSLRGTATYEQYF. For the CDR3, the DNA is TGTGCCAGCAGTTTACGTGGGACTGCGACCTACGAGCAGTACTTC.

This clonotype was picked up a small number of times. This rearrangement joins TRBV11-2 to TRBJ1-5, with 8 positions matching TRBD1. Germline V CDR1 and CDR2: SGHAT, FQNNGV. This CDR3 spans 15 amino acids. Trimming at V came to 5 bases and at J to 5 bases, leaving 8 bases not matched to a gene. In nucleotides, the CDR3 is TGTGCCAGCAGCCCCGGACAGGGTTATCATCAGCCCCAGCATTTT. This gives the protein CASSPGQGYHQPQHF.

The J gene is TRBJ1-6, the V gene TRBV5-1; possible D gene TRBD1, 5 bases. V was trimmed by 1 base and J by 9 bases, leaving 20 bases between them. The germline CDR1 and CDR2 sequences are SGHRS and YFSETQ. The CDR3 extends over 17 amino acids. The CDR3 sequence is CASSLPFLRDDGSPLHF. The CDR3 coding sequence is TGCGCCAGCAGCTTGCCCTTTCTCCGGGACGACGGTTCACCCCTCCACTTT.

The sample holds a few counts of this clonotype. The chain combines TRBV6-5 with TRBJ2-3; D remains unclear. This CDR3 comprises 14 residues. CDR1 and CDR2 (germline): MNHEY, SVGAGI. V gave up 5 bases and J gave up 3 bases, with 12 bases separating them. Here the CDR3 DNA reads TGTGCCAGCAGTCCTGGTACCGGGACAGATACGCAGTATTTT. This encodes CASSPGTGTDTQYF.

The V call is TRBV6-6, the J call TRBJ2-3, with 13 positions matching TRBD2. Germline V lookup: CDR1 MNHNY, CDR2 SVGAGI (reference sequence). The CDR3 runs to 17 residues. Trimming cost V 7 bases and J 1 base; bases outside gene matches: 8. The chain's CDR3 is CASTLSGLAGGTDTQYF. DNA of the CDR3: TGTGCCAGCACTCTAAGTGGACTAGCGGGGGGCACAGATACGCAGTATTTT.

This chain uses TRBV4-3 with TRBJ1-1, with D uncertain. The V end was cut by 0 bases, the J end by 3 bases, with 14 bases between. Germline values: CDR1 LGHNA, CDR2 YSLEER. The length of the CDR3 is 16 residues. The CDR3 spells CASSQDHEGFYTEAFF. CDR3 DNA: TGCGCCAGCAGCCAAGATCATGAGGGTTTTTACACTGAAGCTTTCTTT.

In its sample, this clonotype is medium-sized. The chain links TRBV19 to TRBJ1-2, with unresolved D. The CDR3 is 17 amino acids. Germline-derived CDR1 and CDR2 are LNHDA and SQIVND (reference sequence). V was shortened by 5 bases and J by 5 bases, with 24 bases between the two germline ends. The chain's CDR3 is CASSFLARGEREYGYTF. The CDR3 DNA reads TGTGCCAGTAGTTTTTTGGCTCGGGGAGAACGAGAGTATGGCTACACCTTC.

In its sample, this clonotype was seen a few times. The chain recombines TRBV9 with TRBJ1-1; perhaps TRBD1 as D (5 bases). CDR3 size: 13 residues. V lost 0 bases to trimming and J lost 10 bases, with 13 bases between them. Germline loops: CDR1 SGDLS, CDR2 YYNGEE. CDR3 in DNA: TGTGCCAGCAGCGTAGATTTTCAGGGTAGAGCTTTCTTT. This encodes CASSVDFQGRAFF.

In this sample, this clonotype turned up many times. The rearrangement links TRBV7-6 to TRBJ2-5; weak D call: TRBD2 (5 bases). The CDR3 length is 12 residues. Per the germline V gene, CDR1 is SGHVS and CDR2 is FNYEAQ. The germline V and J ends were trimmed by 4 bases and 8 bases, with 11 bases remaining between them. DNA of the CDR3: TGTGCCAGCAGCTCCGCCCGGGGTACCCAGTACTTC. It codes for CASSSARGTQYF.

Ten or more counts support this clonotype. The chain couples TRBV27 to TRBJ2-7, with no clear D. Germline loops: CDR1 MNHEY, CDR2 SMNVEV (reference sequence). Trimming removed 6 bases at V and 1 base at J, with 16 bases between. The CDR3 totals 15 residues. CDR3 loop: CASSRWTSKSYEQYF. The CDR3 DNA reads as TGTGCCAGCAGCCGGTGGACGTCTAAATCCTACGAGCAGTACTTC.

This chain links TRBV11-3 with TRBJ2-1; TRBD1 or TRBD2 may be the D gene (6 bases each). CDR1 and CDR2 (germline): SGHNT, YENEEA. The CDR3 runs 15 residues. Trimming left V 5 bases short and J 6 bases short, with 17 bases between. CDR3 sequence (DNA): TGTGCCAGCAGCATAACAGGGATGGAGGGCAATGAGCAGTTCTTC. Its protein product is CASSITGMEGNEQFF.

In the case of this clonotype: A junction end diverges from the germline sequence, so it may reflect a read error. The chain has TRBV9 and TRBJ1-3; tentatively, D is TRBD1 (5 bases). Germline assignment: CDR1 SGDLS and CDR2 YYNGEE. This CDR3 contains 16 residues. The DNA of the CDR3 is TGTGCCAGCAGCGTAGATTCAGGGATCTCTGAAAACACCATATATTTT. Translating gives CASSVDSGISENTIYF.

The chain is built from TRBV7-6 and TRBJ1-1, with D possibly matching TRBD1 (6 bases). Between the trimmed V and J ends, which lost 4 bases and 4 bases, there was a span of 16 bases. CDR3 size: 15 residues. Germline assignment: CDR1 SGHVS and CDR2 FNYEAQ. The CDR3, as DNA: TGTGCCAGCAGCTGGGGGTTTAAAGGGGGCACTGAAGCTTTCTTT. This gives the protein CASSWGFKGGTEAFF.

Ten or more counts support this clonotype. The J gene is TRBJ2-2, the V gene TRBV29-1; D remains ambiguous. The length of the CDR3 is 14 residues. Germline V gene data show CDR1 as SQVTM and CDR2 as ANQGSEA. Trimming left V 5 bases short and J 6 bases short, with 16 bases between. In nucleotides, the CDR3 is TGCAGCGTTCGTCTTAGTACGGAATCCGGGGAGCTGTTTTTT. Residues: CSVRLSTESGELFF.

This clonotype came up a few times. This sequence joins TRBV29-1 and TRBJ1-1, with a possible D match to TRBD1 (5 bases). The V end was cut by 6 bases, the J end by 1 base, with 12 bases between. The germline gives CDR1 SQVTM, CDR2 ANQGSEA. This CDR3 has 13 amino acids. The CDR3 protein is CSVHPGANTEAFF. The DNA for the CDR3 is TGCAGCGTCCACCCCGGGGCGAACACTGAAGCTTTCTTT.

This clonotype was seen a handful of times. The genes are TRBV21-1 and TRBJ2-7. TRBV21-1 is marked as a pseudogene. This CDR3 has 12 residues. The DNA of the CDR3 is TGTGCCAGCAGCAAAGCAGATTACGAGCAGTACTTC. Translating gives CASSKADYEQYF.

This clonotype was observed many times. This rearrangement joins TRBV2 to TRBJ2-1; TRBD2 is a possible D gene (6 bases). The V gene's germline CDR1 is SNHLY and CDR2 FYNNEI. Trimming pared 0 bases from V and 3 bases from J, leaving 9 bases between. The CDR3 is 15 amino acids. For the CDR3, the DNA is TGTGCCAGCAGTGAAGCGGGACTGAACTACAATGAGCAGTTCTTC. Its protein product is CASSEAGLNYNEQFF.

This clonotype occurred many times. The chain recombines TRBV6-1 with TRBJ2-3; 10 nucleotides agree with TRBD2. The ends lost 7 bases at V and 4 bases at J; junction bases unmatched: 8. Germline assignment: CDR1 MNHNS and CDR2 SASEGT. This CDR3 spans 15 amino acids. Here the CDR3 DNA reads TGTGCCAGCATTGTACTAGCGGGGACCGCAGATACGCAGTATTTT. Translating it yields CASIVLAGTADTQYF.

This clonotype has at least ten counts. The rearrangement uses TRBV6-2 or TRBV6-3 and TRBJ2-2, with TRBD2 matching over 12 bases. Germline lookup yields CDR1 MNHEY and CDR2 SVGEGT. With V trimmed by 6 bases and J by 6 bases, 2 bases remained unmatched. The CDR3 extends over 14 amino acids. This CDR3 is CASSRLAGAGELFF. CDR3 DNA: TGTGCCAGCAGCCGACTAGCGGGGGCCGGGGAGCTGTTTTTT.

This clonotype was recorded at least ten times. The V call is TRBV7-3, the J call TRBJ2-2, with 7 bases fitting TRBD2. The CDR3 is 14 residues long. Trimming removed 4 bases from V and 4 bases from J; junction bases left unmatched: 3. The germline V gene has CDR1 SGHTA and CDR2 FQGTGA. In DNA, the CDR3 is TGTGCCAGCAGCTCCGGCGGGAGCACCGGGGAGCTGTTTTTT. Its translation: CASSSGGSTGELFF.

This clonotype has only a few counts. DNA for the CDR3: TGTGCCAGTAGTTCGGGTGAAAAACTGTTTTTT. Encoded protein: CASSSGEKLFF. V is TRBV19 and J is TRBJ1-4, with D unclear. CDR3 size: 11 residues. V was clipped by 5 bases and J by 7 bases, with 5 bases between them. The germline gives CDR1 LNHDA, CDR2 SQIVND (reference sequence). Variable domain in full (rest from reference TRBV19 and TRBJ1-4): DGGITQSPKYLFRKEGQNVTLSCEQNLNHDAMYWYRQDPGQGLRLIYYSQIVNDFQKGDIAEGYSVSREKKESFPLTVTSAQKNPTAFYLCASSSGEKLFFGSGTQLSVL.